The sequence of this T cell receptor (beta chain) was determined in a study of T cell repertoires in cytomegalovirus infection. Study-level points and caveats: The response measured ex vivo was dominated by TCR beta clonotypes (HLA-C-restricted and CMV-specific).

A few counts support this clonotype. The antigen remains undetermined. CDR1 is SEHNR, CDR2 FQNEAQ, per germline (reference sequence). This CDR3 has 13 residues. V was cut by 5 bases and J by 6 bases, with 12 bases left in between. TCRdb recomputed calls from the reads with MiXCR, one row per CDR3 protein. The sample lists around 300,000 distinct CDR3 sequences, roughly 24% occurring once. The genes are TRBV7-9 and TRBJ2-3; TRBD2 is a possible D gene (6 bases). Sequenced material: PBMCs. The TCR sequence derives from a human donor in good health (CMV status not recorded). Some clones in this sample may be carry-over from other donors' samples. The CDR3 nucleotides are TGTGCCAGCAGCCCCCGGAGGGGTGATACGCAGTATTTT. Amino acids: CASSPRRGDTQYF.